This entry lists 9 T cell receptor beta chains sequenced from one sample in a study of shared clonotypes between healthy human individuals (TCRdb year 2020). Libraries were built with the immunoSEQ multiplex PCR assay. The table comes from immuneACCESS by way of TCRdb, which keeps in-frame sequences with V and J called. Part of the clones is missing from these tables; in studies checked, under half for an unresolved V gene and the rest for unknown reasons. The sample contains approximately 330,000 clones, around 70% of them found a single time. The ten biggest clones cover under 11% of the sample. Sequencing was carried out using memory CD4+ T cells sorted from blood. The cell subset or site label, as the study defines it: CD45RA-negative fraction. The receptors derive from a man under 40 in good health.

The chain uses TRBV9 and TRBJ2-2; tentative D call: TRBD2 (6 bases). V was trimmed by 7 bases and J by 0 bases, leaving 10 bases between them. From germline, CDR1 is SGDLS and CDR2 YYNGEE. The CDR3 sequence is 14 residues long. CDR3 sequence (DNA): TGTGCCAGCTCGGGACTCTCGAACACCGGGGAGCTGTTTTTT. Translation gives CASSGLSNTGELFF.

V gene TRBV7-2 combines with J gene TRBJ2-7; TRBD1 aligns across 11 bases. J was trimmed by 0 bases and V by 5 bases; bases with no gene match: 3. Germline lookup yields CDR1 SGHTA and CDR2 FQGNSA. The CDR3 covers 15 residues. The CDR3 DNA sequence: TGTGCCAGCAGCCGGGACAGGGGGTTCTCCTACGAGCAGTACTTC. Translated: CASSRDRGFSYEQYF.

This clone turned up a few times. The rearrangement joins TRBV9 to TRBJ2-1; 8 positions match TRBD1. The ends lost 0 bases at V and 7 bases at J; junction bases unmatched: 6. This CDR3 spans 15 amino acids. Per germline, CDR1 SGDLS and CDR2 YYNGEE. In nucleotides, the CDR3 is TGTGCCAGCAGCGTAGACGGGGACAGGCTGAATGAGCAGTTCTTC. This gives the protein CASSVDGDRLNEQFF.

The table lists this clone with a few counts. This chain uses TRBV28 with TRBJ1-2; D gene uncertain. The CDR3 length is 16 residues. Germline loops: CDR1 MDHEN, CDR2 SYDVKM. The V gene lost 2 bases and the J gene lost 0 bases, with 13 bases spanning the gap. The CDR3: CASSLPMDLPNYGYTF. As DNA, the CDR3 is TGTGCCAGCAGTTTACCCATGGACCTTCCTAACTATGGCTACACCTTC.

Points on this clone: Different DNA sequences within this sample yield the same CDR3. The CDR3 DNA reads as TGTGCCAGCAATCGGGAGGGCACAGATACGCAGTATTTT. It translates to CASNREGTDTQYF. This chain connects TRBV2 to TRBJ2-3, with TRBD2 matching over 7 bases. Trimming cost V 7 bases and J 1 base; bases outside gene matches: 2. Germline assignment: CDR1 SNHLY and CDR2 FYNNEI. The CDR3 covers 13 residues.

The chain couples TRBV19 to TRBJ2-3, with TRBD2 matching 7 bases. This CDR3 contains 14 residues. The V segment lost 7 bases and the J segment 7 bases; nucleotides outside the gene matches: 11. The V gene's germline CDR1 is LNHDA and CDR2 SQIVND (reference sequence). CDR3 bases: TGTGCCAGTAAAGCGAATCAAGCGGGATATACGCAGTATTTT. It encodes CASKANQAGYTQYF.

This chain joins TRBV5-6 and TRBJ2-1; D is possibly TRBD2 (6 bases). The CDR3 loop spans 16 amino acids. Germline V CDR1 and CDR2: SGHDT, YYEEEE. The ends were cut back, 3 bases at V and 6 bases at J, with 19 bases in the middle. CDR3 coding DNA: TGTGCCAGCAGCTCGGCCGGGAGTGTTTTAGGCAATGAGCAGTTCTTC. Translating it yields CASSSAGSVLGNEQFF.

The sample holds a few counts of this clone. The chain uses TRBV5-8 and TRBJ1-3; 9 bases align to TRBD1. J lost 9 bases, V lost 4 bases, and 5 bases had no gene match. The V gene's germline CDR1 is SGHTS and CDR2 YDEGEE. This CDR3 is built from 13 residues. Here the CDR3 reads CASSRQGDTTIYF. The CDR3 coding sequence is TGTGCCAGCAGCAGACAGGGGGACACCACCATATATTTT.

There are a few counts of this clone. This sequence joins TRBV2 and TRBJ1-3, with D perhaps TRBD1 (5 bases). This CDR3 is built from 14 residues. The germline gives CDR1 SNHLY, CDR2 FYNNEI. Trimming removed 4 bases from V and 9 bases from J, with 16 bases in between. The CDR3 nucleotides are TGTGCCAGCAGTGTCGGGACGGTTGGGGCCACCATATATTTT. Amino acid sequence: CASSVGTVGATIYF.